Included here is one T cell receptor beta chain sequence, with context. The sample is drawn from a study of shared clonotypes between healthy human individuals. The CDR3 is 13 amino acids. With 4 bases removed from V and 5 bases from J, the gap between germline ends came to 13 bases. Per the germline V gene, CDR1 is SGHNT and CDR2 is YYREEE (reference sequence). Method: immunoSEQ multiplex PCR; TCRdb's copy keeps in-frame clones and lacks some. Of more than 400,000 clones listed, around four fifths are singletons. This rearrangement joins TRBV5-4 to TRBJ2-7, with D possibly TRBD2 on 6 matching bases. The material sequenced was PBMCs. The receptor was derived from a woman in her forties in good health. Some clones in this sample may be carry-over from other donors' samples. This chain's CDR3 is CASSGAGRHEQYF. CDR3 sequence (DNA): TGTGCCAGCAGCGGGGCAGGGAGGCACGAGCAGTACTTC.